This T cell receptor beta chain was captured by sequencing in a study of blood T cell repertoires in COVID-19. On the study more broadly: PBMCs, B-cell-depleted T cells, or T cells were the source of the cDNA or gDNA that made up the material.

Germline V gives CDR1 MNHEY, CDR2 SMNVEV (reference sequence). The germline V and J ends were trimmed by 1 base and 7 bases, with 13 bases remaining between them. The CDR3 covers 15 residues. Sequencing used immunoSEQ multiplex PCR; TCRdb keeps in-frame clones, though not all of them. In the table there are 150,000 to 200,000 clones, about 88% of which are singletons. Sequenced sample: peripheral blood. V gene TRBV27 combines with J gene TRBJ2-2; a possible D gene is TRBD2 (7 bases). The TCR originated in a woman at least 80 years old in a cohort sampled during active or convalescent COVID-19. In DNA form, the CDR3 reads TGTGCCAGCAGTTTATTCAGGGAGGGACACGGGGAGCTGTTTTTT. Its translation is CASSLFREGHGELFF.